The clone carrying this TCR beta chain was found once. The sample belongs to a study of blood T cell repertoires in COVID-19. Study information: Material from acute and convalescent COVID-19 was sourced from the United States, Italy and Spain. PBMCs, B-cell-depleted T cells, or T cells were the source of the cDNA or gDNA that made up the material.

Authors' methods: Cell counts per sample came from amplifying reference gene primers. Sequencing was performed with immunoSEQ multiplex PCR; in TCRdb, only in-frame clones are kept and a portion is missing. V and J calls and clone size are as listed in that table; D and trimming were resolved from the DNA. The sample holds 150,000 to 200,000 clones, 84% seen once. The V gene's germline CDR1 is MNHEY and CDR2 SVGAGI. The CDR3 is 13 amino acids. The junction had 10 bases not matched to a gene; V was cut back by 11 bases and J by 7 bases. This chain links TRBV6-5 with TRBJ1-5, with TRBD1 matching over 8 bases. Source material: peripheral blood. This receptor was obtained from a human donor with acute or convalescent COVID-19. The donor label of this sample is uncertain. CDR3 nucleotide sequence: TGTGCCCGCCACCCGGACAGGGCACAGCCCCAGCATTTT. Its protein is CARHPDRAQPQHF.